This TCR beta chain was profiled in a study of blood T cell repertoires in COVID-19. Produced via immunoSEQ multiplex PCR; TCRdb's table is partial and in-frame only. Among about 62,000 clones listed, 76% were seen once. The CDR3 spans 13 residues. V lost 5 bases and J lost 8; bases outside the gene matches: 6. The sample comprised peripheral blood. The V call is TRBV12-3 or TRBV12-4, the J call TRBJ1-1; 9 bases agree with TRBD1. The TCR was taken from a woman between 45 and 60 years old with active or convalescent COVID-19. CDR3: CASSPGTGYEAFF. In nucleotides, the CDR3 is TGTGCCAGCAGTCCCGGGACAGGGTACGAAGCTTTCTTT.